The text below deals with one T cell receptor (beta chain). Its specificity is unknown. The source of the sample is a study of CD8 T cells in ankylosing spondylitis. Points from the study as a whole: The study identified a TCR beta motif of several highly homologous variants that appeared characteristic of ankylosing spondylitis blood.

Germline CDR1 SQVTM, CDR2 ANQGSEA. Trimming removed 5 bases from V and 6 bases from J, with 14 bases in between. The CDR3 consists of 13 residues. TCRdb re-derived calls from the 5' RACE reads in MiXCR, one entry per CDR3 protein. The sample lists about 210,000 distinct CDR3 sequences, more than 5.5% seen once, with 14% in the top ten. The TCR originated in a male donor with ankylosing spondylitis. The V and J genes are TRBV29-1 and TRBJ2-1, with D perhaps being TRBD1 or TRBD2 (5 bases each). The sequenced sample consisted of blood, either unsorted or a sorted T cell fraction (not recorded which). CDR3 loop: CSVKTGTINEQFF. Written as DNA, the CDR3 is TGCAGCGTTAAAACCGGGACCATCAATGAGCAGTTCTTC.